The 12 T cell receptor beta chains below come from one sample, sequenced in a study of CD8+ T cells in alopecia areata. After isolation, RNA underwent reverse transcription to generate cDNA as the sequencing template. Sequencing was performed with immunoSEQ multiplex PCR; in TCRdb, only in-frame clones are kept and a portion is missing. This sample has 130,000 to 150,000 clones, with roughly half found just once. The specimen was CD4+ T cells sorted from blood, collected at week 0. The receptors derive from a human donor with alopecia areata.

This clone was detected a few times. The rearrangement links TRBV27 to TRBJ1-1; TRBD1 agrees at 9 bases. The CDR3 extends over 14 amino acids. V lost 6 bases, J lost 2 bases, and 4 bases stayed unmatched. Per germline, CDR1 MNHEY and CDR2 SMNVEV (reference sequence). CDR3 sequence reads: CASSSTGGNTEAFF. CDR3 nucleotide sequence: TGTGCCAGCAGCTCTACAGGGGGCAACACTGAAGCTTTCTTT.

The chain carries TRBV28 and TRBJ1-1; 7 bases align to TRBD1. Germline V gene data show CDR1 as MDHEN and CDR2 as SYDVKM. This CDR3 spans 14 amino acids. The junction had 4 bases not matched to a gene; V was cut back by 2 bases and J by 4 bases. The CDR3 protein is CASSLPGGGTEAFF. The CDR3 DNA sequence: TGTGCCAGCAGTTTACCAGGGGGAGGCACTGAAGCTTTCTTT.

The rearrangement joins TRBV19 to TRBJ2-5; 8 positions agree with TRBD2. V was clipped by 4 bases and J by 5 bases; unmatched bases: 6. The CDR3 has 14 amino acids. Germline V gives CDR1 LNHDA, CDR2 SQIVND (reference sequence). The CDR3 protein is CASSTGLALETQYF. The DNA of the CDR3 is TGTGCCAGTAGTACCGGACTAGCCTTGGAGACCCAGTACTTC.

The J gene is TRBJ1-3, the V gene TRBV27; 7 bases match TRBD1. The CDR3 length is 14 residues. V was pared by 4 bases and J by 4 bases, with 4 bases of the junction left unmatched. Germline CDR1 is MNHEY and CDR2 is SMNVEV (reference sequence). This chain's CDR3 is CASSYRGSGNTIYF. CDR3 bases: TGTGCCAGCAGTTACAGGGGATCCGGAAACACCATATATTTT.

The CDR3 DNA follows: TGCAGCGTTGATGGGGGGCGGTCGGCCACTGAAGCTTTCTTT. Amino acid sequence: CSVDGGRSATEAFF. This sequence joins TRBV29-1 and TRBJ1-1, with a tentative D call TRBD1 (6 bases). The CDR3 is 14 amino acids. The germline V gene encodes CDR1 SQVTM and CDR2 ANQGSEA. The germline V and J ends were trimmed by 3 bases and 4 bases, with 15 bases remaining between them.

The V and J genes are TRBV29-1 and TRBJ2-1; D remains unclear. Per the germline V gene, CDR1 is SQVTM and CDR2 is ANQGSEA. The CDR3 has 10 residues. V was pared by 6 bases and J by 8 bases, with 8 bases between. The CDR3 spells CSVVMHEQFF. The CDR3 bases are TGCAGCGTCGTTATGCATGAGCAGTTCTTC.

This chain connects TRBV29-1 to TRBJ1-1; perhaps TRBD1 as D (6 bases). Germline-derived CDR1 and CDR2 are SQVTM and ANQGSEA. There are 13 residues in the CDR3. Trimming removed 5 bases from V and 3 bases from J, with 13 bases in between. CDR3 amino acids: CSVRTDEYTEAFF. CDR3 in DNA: TGCAGCGTTCGGACAGACGAATACACTGAAGCTTTCTTT.

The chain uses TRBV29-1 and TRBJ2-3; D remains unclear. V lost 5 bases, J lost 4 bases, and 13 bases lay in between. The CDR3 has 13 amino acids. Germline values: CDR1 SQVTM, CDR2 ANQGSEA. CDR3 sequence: CSVQATYSDTQYF. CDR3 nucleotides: TGCAGCGTTCAGGCCACTTACTCAGATACGCAGTATTTT.

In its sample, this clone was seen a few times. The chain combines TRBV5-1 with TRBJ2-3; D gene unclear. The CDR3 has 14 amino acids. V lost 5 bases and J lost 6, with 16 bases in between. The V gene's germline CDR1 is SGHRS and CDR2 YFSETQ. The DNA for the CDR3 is TGCGCCAGCAGTAAGGGCCTCGCTCTTGATACGCAGTATTTT. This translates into CASSKGLALDTQYF.

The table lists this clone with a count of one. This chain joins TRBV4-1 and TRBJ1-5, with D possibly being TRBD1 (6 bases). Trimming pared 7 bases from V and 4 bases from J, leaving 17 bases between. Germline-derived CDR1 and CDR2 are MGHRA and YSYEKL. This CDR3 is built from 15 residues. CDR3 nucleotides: TGCGCCAGCAAGGGACTCCAGGGGTCGAATCAGCCCCAGCATTTT. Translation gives CASKGLQGSNQPQHF.

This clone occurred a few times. CDR3 bases: TGCGCCAGCAGCTGGGGACAGGGCCGTAACACTGAAGCTTTCTTT. Protein product: CASSWGQGRNTEAFF. The chain carries TRBV5-1 and TRBJ1-1; TRBD1 matches 9 bases. Trimming took 3 bases from V and 2 from J; bases not matched to a gene: 5. The CDR3 spans 15 residues. Germline CDR1 reads SGHRS; CDR2 reads YFSETQ.

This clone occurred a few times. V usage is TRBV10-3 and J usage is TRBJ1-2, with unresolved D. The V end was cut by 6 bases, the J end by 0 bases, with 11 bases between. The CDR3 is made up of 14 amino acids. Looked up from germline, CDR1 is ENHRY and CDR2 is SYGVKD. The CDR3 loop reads CAIRAWNANYGYTF. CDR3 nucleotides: TGTGCCATCAGGGCGTGGAACGCTAACTATGGCTACACCTTC.